This T cell receptor beta chain comes out of a study of cytomegalovirus exposure and HLA in healthy donors. Study context: The Caucasian-associated ancestry cluster held over 65% of around 380 genotyped donors.

It was with 60 Vbeta and 13 Jbeta primers that the PCR ran. Data came from immunoSEQ multiplex PCR; TCRdb stores just in-frame clones and leaves some out. The sample holds about 120,000 clones; 9% to 10% are singletons and the top ten take approximately 3%. After removal of 3 bases from V and 2 bases from J, the junction contained 3 bases not matched to a gene. Germline V gives CDR1 SGHRS, CDR2 YFSETQ. The CDR3 contains 14 residues. Whole-study findings and limits: It was confirmed in vitro that a few of the CMV-associated chains were specific for CMV antigens. Cytomegalovirus-associated status was assigned to 150 or so TCR beta chains. It was reported in a later analysis that an Asian-associated ancestry cluster showed fewer N-insertions than the approximately 670-donor mean.

With regard to this clone: Its target is not known.

This TCR was recovered from a man aged 25-45 years in good health and CMV-seronegative. V usage is TRBV5-1 and J usage is TRBJ2-3, with 7 bases lining up with TRBD1. The material sequenced was PBMCs. In nucleotides, the CDR3 is TGCGCCAGCAGCTCGGGACAGCCCACAGATACGCAGTATTTT. Its protein product is CASSSGQPTDTQYF. Full variable domain (remainder filled in from reference TRBV5-1 and TRBJ2-3): KAGVTQTPRYLIKTRGQQVTLSCSPISGHRSVSWYQQTPGQGLQFLFEYFSETQRNKGNFPGRFSGRQFSNSRSEMNVSTLELGDSALYLCASSSGQPTDTQYFGPGTRLTVL.